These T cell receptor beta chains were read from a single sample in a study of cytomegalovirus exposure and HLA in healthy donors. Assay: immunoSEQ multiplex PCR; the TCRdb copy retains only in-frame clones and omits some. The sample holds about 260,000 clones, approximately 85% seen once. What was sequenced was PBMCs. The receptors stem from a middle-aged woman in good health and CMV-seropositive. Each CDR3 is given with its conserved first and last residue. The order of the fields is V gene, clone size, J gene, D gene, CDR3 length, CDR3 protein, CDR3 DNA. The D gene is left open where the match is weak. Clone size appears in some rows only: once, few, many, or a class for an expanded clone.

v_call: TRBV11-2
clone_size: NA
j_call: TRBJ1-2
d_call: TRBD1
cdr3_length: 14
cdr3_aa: CASSQGQSNYGYTF
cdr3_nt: TGTGCCAGCAGCCAGGGACAGTCTAACTATGGCTACACCTTC

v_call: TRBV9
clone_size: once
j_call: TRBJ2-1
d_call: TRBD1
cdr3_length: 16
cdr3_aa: CASSPNPGTAYNEQFF
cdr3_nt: TGTGCCAGCAGCCCGAACCCCGGGACAGCATACAATGAGCAGTTCTTC

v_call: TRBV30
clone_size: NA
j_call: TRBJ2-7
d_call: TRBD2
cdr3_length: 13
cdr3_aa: CAWTSGATYEQYF
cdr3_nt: TGTGCCTGGACCAGCGGGGCCACCTACGAGCAGTACTTC

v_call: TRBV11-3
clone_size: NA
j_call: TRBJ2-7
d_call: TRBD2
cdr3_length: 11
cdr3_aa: CASSGGVEQYF
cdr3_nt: TGTGCCAGCAGCGGGGGGGTCGAGCAGTACTTC

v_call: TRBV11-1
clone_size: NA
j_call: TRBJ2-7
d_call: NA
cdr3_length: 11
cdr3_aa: CASSRTSEQYF
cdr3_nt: TGTGCCAGCAGTCGAACTAGCGAGCAGTACTTC

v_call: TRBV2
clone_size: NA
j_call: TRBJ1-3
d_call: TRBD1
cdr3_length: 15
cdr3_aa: CASSHTGDSGNTIYF
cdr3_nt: TGTGCCAGCAGCCATACAGGGGATTCAGGAAACACCATATATTTT

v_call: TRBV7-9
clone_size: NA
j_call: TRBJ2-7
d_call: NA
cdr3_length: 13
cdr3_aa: CASSLDNAYEQYF
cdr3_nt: TGTGCCAGCAGCTTAGACAACGCTTACGAGCAGTACTTC

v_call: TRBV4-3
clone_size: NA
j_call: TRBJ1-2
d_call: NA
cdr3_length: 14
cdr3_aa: CASSQETPSYGYTF
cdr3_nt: TGCGCCAGCAGCCAAGAAACCCCTAGCTATGGCTACACCTTC

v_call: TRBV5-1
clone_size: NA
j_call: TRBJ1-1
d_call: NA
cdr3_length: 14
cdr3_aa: CASSIGQPNTEAFF
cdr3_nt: TGCGCCAGCAGCATTGGACAGCCGAACACTGAAGCTTTCTTT

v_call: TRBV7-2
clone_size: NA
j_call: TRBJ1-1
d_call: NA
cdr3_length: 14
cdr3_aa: CASSLMGGNTEAFF
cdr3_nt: TGTGCCAGCAGCTTAATGGGGGGGAACACTGAAGCTTTCTTT

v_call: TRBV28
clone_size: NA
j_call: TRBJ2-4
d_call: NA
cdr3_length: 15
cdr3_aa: CASSSAGLAKNIQYF
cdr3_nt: TGTGCCAGCAGTTCGGCAGGGCTAGCCAAAAACATTCAGTACTTC

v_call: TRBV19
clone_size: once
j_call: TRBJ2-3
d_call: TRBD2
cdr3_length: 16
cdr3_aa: CASSPWTSGNPDTQYF
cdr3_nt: TGTGCCAGTAGTCCCTGGACTAGCGGGAACCCAGATACGCAGTATTTT

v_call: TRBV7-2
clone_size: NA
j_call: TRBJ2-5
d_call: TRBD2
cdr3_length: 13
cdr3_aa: CASSLGTRETQYF
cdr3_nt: TGTGCCAGCAGCCTGGGGACTAGAGAGACCCAGTACTTC

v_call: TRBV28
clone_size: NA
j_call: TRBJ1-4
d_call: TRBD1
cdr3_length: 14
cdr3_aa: CASSRQGAGEKLFF
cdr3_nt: TGTGCCAGCAGTCGACAGGGTGCGGGTGAAAAACTGTTTTTT

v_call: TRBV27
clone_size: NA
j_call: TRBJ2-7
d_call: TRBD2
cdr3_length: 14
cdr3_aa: CASSFAGGIGEQYF
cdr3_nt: TGTGCCAGCAGTTTCGCGGGGGGCATAGGCGAGCAGTACTTC

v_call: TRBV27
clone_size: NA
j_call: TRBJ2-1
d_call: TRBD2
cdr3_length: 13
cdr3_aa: CASSGLAGGEQFF
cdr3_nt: TGTGCCAGCAGTGGACTAGCGGGAGGTGAGCAGTTCTTC

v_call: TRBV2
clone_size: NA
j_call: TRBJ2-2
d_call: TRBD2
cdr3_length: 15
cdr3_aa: CASRGTSANTGELFF
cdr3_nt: TGTGCCAGCCGTGGGACTAGCGCGAACACCGGGGAGCTGTTTTTT

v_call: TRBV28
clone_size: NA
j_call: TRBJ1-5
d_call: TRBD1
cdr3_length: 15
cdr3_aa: CASATRQGANQPQHF
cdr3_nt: TGTGCCAGCGCAACCCGACAGGGCGCAAATCAGCCCCAGCATTTT

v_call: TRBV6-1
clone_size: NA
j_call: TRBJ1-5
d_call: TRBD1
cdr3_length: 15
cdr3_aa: CASIPGTGYFQPQHF
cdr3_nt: TGTGCCAGCATCCCCGGGACAGGGTATTTTCAGCCCCAGCATTTT

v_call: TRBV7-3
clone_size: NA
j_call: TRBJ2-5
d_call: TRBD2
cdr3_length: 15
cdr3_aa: CASSLMAGEVETQYF
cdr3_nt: TGTGCCAGCAGCTTAATGGCGGGAGAGGTGGAGACCCAGTACTTC

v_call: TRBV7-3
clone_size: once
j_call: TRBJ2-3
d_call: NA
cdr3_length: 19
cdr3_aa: CASSLRETLWTFSTDTQYF
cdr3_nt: TGTGCCAGCAGCTTAAGGGAGACATTGTGGACCTTCAGCACAGATACGCAGTATTTT

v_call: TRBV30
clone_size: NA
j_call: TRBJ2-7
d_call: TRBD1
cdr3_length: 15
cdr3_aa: CAWTSDRGPSYEQYF
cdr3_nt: TGTGCCTGGACCTCGGACAGGGGGCCATCCTACGAGCAGTACTTC

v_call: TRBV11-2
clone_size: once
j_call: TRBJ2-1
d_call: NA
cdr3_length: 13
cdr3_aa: CASSLGLGNEQFF
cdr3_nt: TGTGCCAGCAGCCTGGGACTCGGCAATGAGCAGTTCTTC

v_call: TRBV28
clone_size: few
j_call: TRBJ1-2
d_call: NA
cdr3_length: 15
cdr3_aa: CASSLMDLSGGGYTF
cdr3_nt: TGTGCCAGCAGTTTAATGGACCTTTCCGGCGGGGGCTACACCTTC

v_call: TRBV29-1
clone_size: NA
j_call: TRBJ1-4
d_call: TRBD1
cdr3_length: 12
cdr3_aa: CSVETTGEKLFF
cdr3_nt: TGCAGCGTTGAAACGACAGGGGAAAAACTGTTTTTT

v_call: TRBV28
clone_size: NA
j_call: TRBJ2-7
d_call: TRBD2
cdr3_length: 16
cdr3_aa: CASSRNRLAGSYEQYF
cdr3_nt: TGTGCCAGCAGTCGAAATCGACTAGCGGGAAGCTACGAGCAGTACTTC

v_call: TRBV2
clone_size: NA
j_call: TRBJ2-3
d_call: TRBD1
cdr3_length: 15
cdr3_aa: CASSETGASTDTQYF
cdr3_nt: TGTGCCAGCAGTGAAACAGGGGCGAGCACAGATACGCAGTATTTT

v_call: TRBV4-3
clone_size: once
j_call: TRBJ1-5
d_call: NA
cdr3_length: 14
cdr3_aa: CASSQDAGNQPQHF
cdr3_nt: TGCGCCAGCAGCCAAGATGCGGGGAACCAGCCCCAGCATTTT

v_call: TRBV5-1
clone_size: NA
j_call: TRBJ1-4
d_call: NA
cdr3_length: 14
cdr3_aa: CASRAGTGGEKLFF
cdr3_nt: TGCGCCAGCAGAGCCGGGACGGGAGGTGAAAAACTGTTTTTT

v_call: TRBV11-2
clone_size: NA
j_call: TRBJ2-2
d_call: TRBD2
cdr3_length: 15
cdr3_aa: CASSLLAGYTGELFF
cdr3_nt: TGTGCCAGCAGCTTACTAGCGGGATACACCGGGGAGCTGTTTTTT

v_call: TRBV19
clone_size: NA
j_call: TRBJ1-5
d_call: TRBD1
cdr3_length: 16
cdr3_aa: CATRDRGLIGNQPQHF
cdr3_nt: TGTGCCACCCGCGACAGGGGATTAATCGGCAATCAGCCCCAGCATTTT

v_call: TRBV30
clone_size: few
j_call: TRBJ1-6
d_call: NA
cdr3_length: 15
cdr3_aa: CAWSVQGLRNSPLHF
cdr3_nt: TGTGCCTGGAGTGTCCAGGGGCTAAGGAATTCACCCCTCCACTTT

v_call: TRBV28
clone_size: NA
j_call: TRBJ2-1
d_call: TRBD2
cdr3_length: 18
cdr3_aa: CASSVGGVVAGGYNEQFF
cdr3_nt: TGTGCCAGCAGTGTGGGAGGTGTGGTTGCGGGAGGCTACAATGAGCAGTTCTTC

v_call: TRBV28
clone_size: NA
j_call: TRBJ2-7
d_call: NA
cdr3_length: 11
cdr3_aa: CASTEGYEQYF
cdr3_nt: TGTGCCAGCACGGAGGGGTACGAGCAGTACTTC

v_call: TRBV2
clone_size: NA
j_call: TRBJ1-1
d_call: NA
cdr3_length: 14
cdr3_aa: CASSDGSMNTEAFF
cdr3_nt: TGTGCCAGCAGTGACGGTTCCATGAACACTGAAGCTTTCTTT

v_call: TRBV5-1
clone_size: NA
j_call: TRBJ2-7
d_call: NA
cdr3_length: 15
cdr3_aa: CASRLPGQASYEQYF
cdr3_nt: TGCGCCAGCAGACTCCCGGGACAAGCCTCCTACGAGCAGTACTTC

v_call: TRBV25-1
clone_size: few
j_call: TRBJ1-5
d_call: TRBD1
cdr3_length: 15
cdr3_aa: CASSPGDRRGQPQHF
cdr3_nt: TGTGCCAGCAGTCCCGGGGACAGGAGGGGACAGCCCCAGCATTTT

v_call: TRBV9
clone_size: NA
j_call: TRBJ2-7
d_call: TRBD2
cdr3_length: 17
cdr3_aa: CASSVGASGRGFDEQYF
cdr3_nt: TGTGCCAGCAGCGTAGGGGCTAGCGGGAGGGGGTTTGACGAGCAGTACTTC

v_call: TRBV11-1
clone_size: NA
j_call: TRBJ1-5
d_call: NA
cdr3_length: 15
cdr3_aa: CASSPPRGRNQPQHF
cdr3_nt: TGTGCCAGCAGCCCGCCTAGGGGTAGGAATCAGCCCCAGCATTTT

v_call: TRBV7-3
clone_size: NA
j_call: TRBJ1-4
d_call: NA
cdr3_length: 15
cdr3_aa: CASSLFAGVDEKLFF
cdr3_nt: TGTGCCAGCAGCTTATTTGCAGGGGTTGACGAAAAACTGTTTTTT

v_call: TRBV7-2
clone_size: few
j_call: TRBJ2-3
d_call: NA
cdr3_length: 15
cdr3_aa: CASSLQFSSTDTQYF
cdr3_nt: TGTGCCAGCAGCCTACAGTTCTCTAGCACAGATACGCAGTATTTT

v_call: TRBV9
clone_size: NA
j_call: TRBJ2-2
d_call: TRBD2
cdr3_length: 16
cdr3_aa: CASSPRLGLELGELFF
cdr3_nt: TGTGCCAGCAGCCCTCGTTTAGGACTAGAACTCGGGGAGCTGTTTTTT

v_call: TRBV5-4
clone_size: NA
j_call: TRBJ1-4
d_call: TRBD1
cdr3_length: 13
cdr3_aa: CATMGQNNEKLFF
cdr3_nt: TGTGCCACCATGGGACAGAATAATGAAAAACTGTTTTTT

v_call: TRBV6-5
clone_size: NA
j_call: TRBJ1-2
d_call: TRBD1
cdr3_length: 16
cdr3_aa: CASSYGTGTANYGYTF
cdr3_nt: TGTGCCAGCAGTTACGGTACCGGGACAGCTAACTATGGCTACACCTTC

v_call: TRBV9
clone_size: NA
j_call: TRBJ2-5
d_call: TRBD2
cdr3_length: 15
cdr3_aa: CASSDGLAGEETQYF
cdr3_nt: TGTGCCAGCAGCGACGGACTAGCGGGAGAAGAGACCCAGTACTTC

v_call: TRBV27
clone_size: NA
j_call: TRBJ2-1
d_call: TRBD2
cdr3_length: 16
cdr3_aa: CASSLSSGTIYNEQFF
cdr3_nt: TGTGCCAGCAGTCTTTCTAGCGGGACTATCTACAATGAGCAGTTCTTC

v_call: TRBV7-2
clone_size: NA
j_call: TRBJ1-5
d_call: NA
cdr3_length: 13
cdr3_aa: CASSLAERQPQHF
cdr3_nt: TGTGCCAGCAGCTTAGCGGAGCGTCAGCCCCAGCATTTT

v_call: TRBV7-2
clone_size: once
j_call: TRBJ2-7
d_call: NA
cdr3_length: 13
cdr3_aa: CASSFEPGYEQYF
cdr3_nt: TGTGCCAGCAGCTTCGAGCCGGGGTACGAGCAGTACTTC

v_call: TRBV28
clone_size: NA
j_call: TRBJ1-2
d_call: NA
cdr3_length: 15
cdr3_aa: CASSQPGASSYGYTF
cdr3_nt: TGTGCCAGCAGTCAACCCGGTGCATCATCCTACGGCTACACCTTC

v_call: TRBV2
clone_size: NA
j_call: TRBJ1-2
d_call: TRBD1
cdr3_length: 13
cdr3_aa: CASRATGELGYTF
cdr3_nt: TGTGCCAGCAGGGCTACAGGGGAACTTGGCTACACCTTC

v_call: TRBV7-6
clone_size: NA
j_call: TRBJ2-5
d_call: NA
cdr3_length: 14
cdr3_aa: CASSSHRSQETQYF
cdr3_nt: TGTGCCAGCAGCTCACACCGATCCCAAGAGACCCAGTACTTC

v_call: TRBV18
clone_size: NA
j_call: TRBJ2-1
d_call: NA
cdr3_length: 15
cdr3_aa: CASSPTIADYNEQFF
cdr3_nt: TGTGCCAGCTCACCAACAATAGCGGATTACAATGAGCAGTTCTTC

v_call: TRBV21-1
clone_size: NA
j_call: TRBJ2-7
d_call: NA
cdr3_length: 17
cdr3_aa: CASKLRRGRVEDNEQYF
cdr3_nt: TGTGCCAGCAAACTACGGAGGGGGCGCGTAGAAGATAACGAGCAGTACTTC

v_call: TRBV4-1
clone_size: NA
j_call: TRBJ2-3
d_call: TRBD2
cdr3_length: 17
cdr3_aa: CASSQDRLAGLTDTQYF
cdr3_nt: TGCGCCAGCAGCCAAGATCGTCTAGCGGGACTCACAGATACGCAGTATTTT

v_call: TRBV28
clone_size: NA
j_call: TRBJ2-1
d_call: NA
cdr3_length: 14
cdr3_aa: CASSPRELYNEQFF
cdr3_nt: TGTGCCAGCAGTCCAAGGGAGCTCTACAATGAGCAGTTCTTC

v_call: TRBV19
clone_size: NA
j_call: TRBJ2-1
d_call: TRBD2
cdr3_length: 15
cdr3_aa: CASSTGSGRYSEQFF
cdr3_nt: TGTGCCAGTAGCACCGGTAGCGGGAGATATAGTGAGCAGTTCTTC

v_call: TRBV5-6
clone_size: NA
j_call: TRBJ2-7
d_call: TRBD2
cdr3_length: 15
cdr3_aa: CASSLAGGTRDEQYF
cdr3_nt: TGTGCCAGCAGCTTGGCCGGGGGGACCCGAGACGAGCAGTACTTC

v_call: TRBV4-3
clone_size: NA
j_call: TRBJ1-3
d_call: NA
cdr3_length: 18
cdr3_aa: CASSQETALLGAGNTIYF
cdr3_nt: TGCGCCAGCAGCCAAGAAACGGCCCTGCTAGGGGCTGGAAACACCATATATTTT

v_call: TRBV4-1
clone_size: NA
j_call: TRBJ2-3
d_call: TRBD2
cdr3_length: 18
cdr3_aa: CASSQDRELAESTDTQYF
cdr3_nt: TGCGCCAGCAGCCAAGATCGCGAACTAGCGGAAAGCACAGATACGCAGTATTTT

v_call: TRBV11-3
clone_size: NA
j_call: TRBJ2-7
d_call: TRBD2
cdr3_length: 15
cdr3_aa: CASSSAPGLANEQYF
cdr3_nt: TGTGCCAGCAGCTCGGCCCCAGGACTAGCGAACGAGCAGTACTTC